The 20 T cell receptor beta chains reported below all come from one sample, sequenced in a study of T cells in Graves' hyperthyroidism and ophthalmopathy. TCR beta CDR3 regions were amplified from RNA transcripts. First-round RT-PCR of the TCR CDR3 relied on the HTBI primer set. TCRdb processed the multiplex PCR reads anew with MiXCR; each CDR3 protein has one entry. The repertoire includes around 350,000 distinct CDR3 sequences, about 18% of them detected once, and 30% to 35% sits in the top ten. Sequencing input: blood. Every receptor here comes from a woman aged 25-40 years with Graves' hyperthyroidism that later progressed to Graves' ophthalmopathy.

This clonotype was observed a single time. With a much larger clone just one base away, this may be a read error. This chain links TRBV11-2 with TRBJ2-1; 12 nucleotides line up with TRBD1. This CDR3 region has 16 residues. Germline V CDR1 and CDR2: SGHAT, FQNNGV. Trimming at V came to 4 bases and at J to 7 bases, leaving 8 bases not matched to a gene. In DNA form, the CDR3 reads TGTGCCAGCAGCTCCCGCCGGGACAGGGGGCGAAATGAGCAGTTCTTC. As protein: CASSSRRDRGRNEQFF.

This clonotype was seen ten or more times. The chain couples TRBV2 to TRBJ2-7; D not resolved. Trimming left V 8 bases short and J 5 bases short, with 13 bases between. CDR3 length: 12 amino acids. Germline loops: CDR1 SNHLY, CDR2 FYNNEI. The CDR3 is CASEVGTHEQYF. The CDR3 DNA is TGTGCCAGCGAGGTAGGAACCCACGAGCAGTACTTC.

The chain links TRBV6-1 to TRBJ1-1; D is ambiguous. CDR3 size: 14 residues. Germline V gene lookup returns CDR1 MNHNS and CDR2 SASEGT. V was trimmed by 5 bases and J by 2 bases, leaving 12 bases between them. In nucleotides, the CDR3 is TGTGCCAGCAGTCACTTTGATGGAAACACTGAAGCTTTCTTT. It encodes CASSHFDGNTEAFF.

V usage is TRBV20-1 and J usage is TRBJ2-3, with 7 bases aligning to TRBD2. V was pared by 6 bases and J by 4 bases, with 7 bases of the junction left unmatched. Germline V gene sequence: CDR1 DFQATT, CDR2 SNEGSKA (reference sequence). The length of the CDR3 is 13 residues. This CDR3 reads CSAGGRRADTQYF. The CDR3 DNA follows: TGCAGTGCGGGCGGGAGAAGGGCAGATACGCAGTATTTT.

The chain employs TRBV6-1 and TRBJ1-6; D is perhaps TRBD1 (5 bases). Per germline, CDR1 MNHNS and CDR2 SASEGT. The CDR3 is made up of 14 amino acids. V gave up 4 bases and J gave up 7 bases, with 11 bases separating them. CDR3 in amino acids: CASSADGGNSPLHF. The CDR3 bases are TGTGCCAGCAGTGCCGATGGGGGGAATTCACCCCTCCACTTT.

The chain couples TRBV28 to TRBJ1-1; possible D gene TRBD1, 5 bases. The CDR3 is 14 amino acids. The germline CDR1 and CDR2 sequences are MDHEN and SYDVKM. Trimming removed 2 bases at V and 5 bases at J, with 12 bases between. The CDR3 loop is CASSLTGSGTEAFF. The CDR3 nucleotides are TGTGCCAGCAGTTTAACAGGAAGTGGGACTGAAGCTTTCTTT.

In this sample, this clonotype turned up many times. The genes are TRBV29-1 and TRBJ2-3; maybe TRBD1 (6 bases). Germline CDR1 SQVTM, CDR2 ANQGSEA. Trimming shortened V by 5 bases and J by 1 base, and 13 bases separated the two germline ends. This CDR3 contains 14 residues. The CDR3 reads CSVTRGVGTDTQYF. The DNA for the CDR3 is TGCAGCGTTACCAGGGGAGTCGGCACAGATACGCAGTATTTT.

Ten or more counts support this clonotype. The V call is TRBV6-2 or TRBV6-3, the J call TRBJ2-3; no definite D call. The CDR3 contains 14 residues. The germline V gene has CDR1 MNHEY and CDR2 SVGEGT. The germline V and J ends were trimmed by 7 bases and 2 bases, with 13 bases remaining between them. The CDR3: CASTFLGPTDTQYF. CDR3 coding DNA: TGTGCCAGCACTTTTCTCGGGCCCACAGATACGCAGTATTTT.

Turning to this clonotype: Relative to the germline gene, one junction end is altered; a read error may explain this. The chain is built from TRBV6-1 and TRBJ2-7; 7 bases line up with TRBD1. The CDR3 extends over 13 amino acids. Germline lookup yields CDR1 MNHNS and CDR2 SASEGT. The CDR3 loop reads CASREDRASEQYF. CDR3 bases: TGTGCCAGCAGAGAAGACAGGGCGAGCGAGCAGTACTTC.

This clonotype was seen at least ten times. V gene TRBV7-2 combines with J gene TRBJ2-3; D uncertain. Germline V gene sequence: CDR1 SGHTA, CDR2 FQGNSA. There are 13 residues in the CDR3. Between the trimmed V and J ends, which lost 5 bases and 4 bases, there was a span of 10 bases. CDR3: CASSLIPADTQYF. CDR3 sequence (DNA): TGTGCCAGCAGCCTGATACCCGCAGATACGCAGTATTTT.

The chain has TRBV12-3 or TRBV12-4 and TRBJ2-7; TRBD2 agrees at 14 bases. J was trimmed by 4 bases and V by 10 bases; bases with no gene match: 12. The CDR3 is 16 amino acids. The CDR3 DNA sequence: TGTGCCAATTTTTCAGGGACTAGCGGGAGAGTATACGAGCAGTACGTC. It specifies CANFSGTSGRVYEQYV.

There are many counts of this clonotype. Here the CDR3 DNA reads TGTGCCAGTAGTCCCCGACTAAGTAAGGCGAACAATGAGCAGTTCTTC. Residues: CASSPRLSKANNEQFF. The chain combines TRBV19 with TRBJ2-1; D is possibly TRBD2 (5 bases). The CDR3 has 16 amino acids. Germline values: CDR1 LNHDA, CDR2 SQIVND (reference sequence). Between the trimmed V and J ends, which lost 5 bases and 5 bases, there was a span of 19 bases.

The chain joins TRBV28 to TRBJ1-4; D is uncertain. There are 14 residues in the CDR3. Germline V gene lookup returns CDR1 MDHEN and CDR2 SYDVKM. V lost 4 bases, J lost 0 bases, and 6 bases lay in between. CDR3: CASSSDATNEKLFF. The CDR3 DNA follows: TGTGCCAGCAGTTCAGATGCAACTAATGAAAAACTGTTTTTT.

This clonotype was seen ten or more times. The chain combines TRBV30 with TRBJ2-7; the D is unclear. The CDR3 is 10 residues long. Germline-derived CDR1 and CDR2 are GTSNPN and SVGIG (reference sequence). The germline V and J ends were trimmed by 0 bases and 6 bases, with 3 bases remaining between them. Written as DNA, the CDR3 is TGTGCCTGGAGTGTAGGCGAGCAGTACTTC. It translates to CAWSVGEQYF. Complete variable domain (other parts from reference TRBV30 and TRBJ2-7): SQTIHQWPATLVQPVGSPLSLECTVEGTSNPNLYWYRQAAGRGLQLLFYSVGIGQISSEVPQNLSASRPQDRQFILSSKKLLLSDSGFYLCAWSVGEQYFGPGTRLTVT.

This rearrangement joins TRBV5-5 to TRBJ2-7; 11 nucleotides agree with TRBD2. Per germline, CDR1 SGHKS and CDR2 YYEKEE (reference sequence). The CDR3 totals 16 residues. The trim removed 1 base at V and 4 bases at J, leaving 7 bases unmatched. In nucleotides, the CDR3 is TGTGCCAGCAGCTTGATGTTGGCTAGCGGGGGGTACGAGCAGTACTTC. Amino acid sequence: CASSLMLASGGYEQYF.

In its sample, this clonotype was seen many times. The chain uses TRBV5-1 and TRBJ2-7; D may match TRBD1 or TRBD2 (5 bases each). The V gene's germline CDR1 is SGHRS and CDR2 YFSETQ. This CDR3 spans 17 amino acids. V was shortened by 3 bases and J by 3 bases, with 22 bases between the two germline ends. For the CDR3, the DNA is TGCGCCAGCAGCTGGAAAGGATCCGGGACCACTAGCTACGAGCAGTACTTC. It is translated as CASSWKGSGTTSYEQYF.

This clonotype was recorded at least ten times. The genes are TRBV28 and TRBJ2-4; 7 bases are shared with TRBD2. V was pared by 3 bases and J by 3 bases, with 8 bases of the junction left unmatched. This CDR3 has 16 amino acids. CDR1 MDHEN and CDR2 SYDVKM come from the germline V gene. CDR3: CASSFLGEGNKNIQYF. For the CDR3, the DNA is TGTGCCAGCAGTTTTTTGGGGGAGGGTAACAAAAACATTCAGTACTTC.

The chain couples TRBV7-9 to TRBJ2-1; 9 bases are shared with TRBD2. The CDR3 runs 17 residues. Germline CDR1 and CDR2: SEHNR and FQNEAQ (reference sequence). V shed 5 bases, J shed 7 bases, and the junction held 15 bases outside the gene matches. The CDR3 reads CASSIVSIAGVRNEQFF. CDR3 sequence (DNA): TGTGCCAGCAGCATAGTTTCTATAGCGGGGGTTCGAAATGAGCAGTTCTTC.

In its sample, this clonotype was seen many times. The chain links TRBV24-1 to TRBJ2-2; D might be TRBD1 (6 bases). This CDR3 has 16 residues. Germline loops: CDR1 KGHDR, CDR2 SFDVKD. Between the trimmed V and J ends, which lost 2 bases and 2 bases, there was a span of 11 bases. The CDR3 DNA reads TGTGCCACCAGTGATTCAGGGGACCTCAACACCGGGGAGCTGTTTTTT. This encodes CATSDSGDLNTGELFF.

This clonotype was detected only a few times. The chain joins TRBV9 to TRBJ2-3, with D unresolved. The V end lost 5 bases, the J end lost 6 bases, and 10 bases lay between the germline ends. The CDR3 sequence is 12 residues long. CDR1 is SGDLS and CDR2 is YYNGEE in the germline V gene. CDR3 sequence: CASRPHVDTQYF. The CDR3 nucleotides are TGTGCCAGCAGGCCCCACGTGGATACGCAGTATTTT.